Listed here are 5 T cell receptor beta chains from one sample, sequenced in a study of cytomegalovirus exposure and HLA in healthy donors. In the PCR, 60 Vbeta and 13 Jbeta primers were used. Here immunoSEQ multiplex PCR was the method, and the copy in TCRdb shows in-frame clones only, minus some. Of 150,000 or so clones listed, around 84% are singletons. Sequenced: PBMCs. These receptors came from a woman in her late teens or twenties in good health and CMV-seronegative.

The V gene is TRBV7-2, the J gene TRBJ2-7; no reliable D call. Trimming removed 5 bases at V and 6 bases at J, with 11 bases between. The CDR3 is 12 residues long. Germline-derived CDR1 and CDR2 are SGHTA and FQGNSA. The CDR3 sequence is CASSTDSTEQYF. The CDR3 coding sequence is TGTGCCAGCAGCACCGACTCAACCGAGCAGTACTTC.

The sample holds a few counts of this clone. The chain recombines TRBV27 with TRBJ1-6, with a possible D match to TRBD1 (5 bases). The V end lost 6 bases, the J end lost 9 bases, and 12 bases lay between the germline ends. The CDR3 runs 13 residues. Germline assignment: CDR1 MNHEY and CDR2 SMNVEV (reference sequence). The DNA for the CDR3 is TGTGCCAGCAGACATCGACAGAGTTCACCCCTCCACTTT. This gives the protein CASRHRQSSPLHF.

The chain couples TRBV28 to TRBJ2-3; 11 bases line up with TRBD2. This CDR3 has 15 residues. Per germline, CDR1 MDHEN and CDR2 SYDVKM. V dropped 4 bases and J dropped 4; count of bases not matched to a gene: 4. The chain's CDR3 is CASSYSGRGADTQYF. DNA for the CDR3: TGTGCCAGCAGTTATAGCGGGAGGGGTGCAGATACGCAGTATTTT. The full variable domain, completed using reference TRBV28 and TRBJ2-3, is DVKVTQSSRYLVKRTGEKVFLECVQDMDHENMFWYRQDPGLGLRLIYFSYDVKMKEKGDIPEGYSVSREKKERFSLILESASTNQTSMYLCASSYSGRGADTQYFGPGTRLTVL.

V is TRBV7-8 and J is TRBJ2-7; D remains unclear. Trimming left V 5 bases short and J 5 bases short, with 10 bases between. Per the germline V gene, CDR1 is SGHVS and CDR2 is FQNEAQ. The length of the CDR3 is 12 residues. CDR3 nucleotides: TGTGCCAGCAGCCCATCCGGTAACGAGCAGTACTTC. Its translation is CASSPSGNEQYF.

The rearrangement uses TRBV5-1 and TRBJ2-5, with D perhaps matching TRBD2 (5 bases). The germline V gene has CDR1 SGHRS and CDR2 YFSETQ. The CDR3 has 14 residues. V lost 0 bases and J lost 3, with 9 bases in between. The CDR3 DNA sequence: TGCGCCAGCAGCTTGGACCCGGGAAAAGAGACCCAGTACTTC. This gives the protein CASSLDPGKETQYF. Full variable domain (rest looked up from reference TRBV5-1 and TRBJ2-5): KAGVTQTPRYLIKTRGQQVTLSCSPISGHRSVSWYQQTPGQGLQFLFEYFSETQRNKGNFPGRFSGRQFSNSRSEMNVSTLELGDSALYLCASSLDPGKETQYFGPGTRLLVL.